This note documents a single TCR beta chain sequence. What it binds is unknown. The data were taken from a study of cytomegalovirus exposure and HLA in healthy donors. Overall study findings and caveats: Subsequent analysis showed first-cohort TCR clusters tending to co-occur in 120 validation repertoires. Cytomegalovirus association was listed for around 170 TCR beta chains.

The CDR3 runs 16 residues. Germline loops: CDR1 KGHSH, CDR2 LQKENI. V gave up 5 bases and J gave up 3 bases; unmatched junction bases: 7. Measured with immunoSEQ multiplex PCR; TCRdb has only the in-frame clones, and not every one. This sample has a few hundred thousand clones, with roughly 90% found just once. Sequencing used PBMCs. The sequence was collected from a woman aged 18-29 years in good health and CMV-seronegative. J is TRBJ1-1 and V is TRBV18; TRBD1 agrees at 12 bases. Written as DNA, the CDR3 is TGTGCCAGCTCAAGGGACAGGGGGCGCTCGGACACTGAAGCTTTCTTT. It codes for CASSRDRGRSDTEAFF. Based on the CDR3 plus reference TRBV18 and TRBJ1-1, the full variable domain is NAGVMQNPRHLVRRRGQEARLRCSPMKGHSHVYWYRQLPEEGLKFMVYLQKENIIDESGMPKERFSAEFPKEGPSILRIQQVVRGDSAAYFCASSRDRGRSDTEAFFGQGTRLTVV.